This T cell receptor (beta chain) was profiled in a study of CXCR3-negative and CXCR3-positive naive CD8 T cells. CDR3 length: 12 amino acids. The germline V gene encodes CDR1 MNHEY and CDR2 SMNVEV (reference sequence). Carrying UMI labels, the TRB cDNA libraries were prepared through 5' RACE. For each CDR3 protein, TCRdb gives one entry from its re-call of the 5' RACE reads, without DNA. The sample's table shows 5,300 or so distinct CDR3 sequences. Concerning this clonotype itself: The antigen is not known.

Study-level results: The study found more hydrophobic TRB CDR3s in CXCR3-positive naive cells than in CXCR3-negative naive cells. Naive CXCR3-positive and CXCR3-negative cells shared TRBV-TRBJ usage; memory cells diverged.

The V and J genes are TRBV27 and TRBJ2-1. The sample was naive CXCR3+ CD8+ T cells from blood. The subset denotes: CD45RO-CCR7+CD27+CD95- naive CD8+ T cells expressing CXCR3 (TNR3+). The TCR was taken from a human donor in good health. Some clones in this sample may be carry-over from other donors' samples. CDR3 loop: CASGWTYNEQFF.